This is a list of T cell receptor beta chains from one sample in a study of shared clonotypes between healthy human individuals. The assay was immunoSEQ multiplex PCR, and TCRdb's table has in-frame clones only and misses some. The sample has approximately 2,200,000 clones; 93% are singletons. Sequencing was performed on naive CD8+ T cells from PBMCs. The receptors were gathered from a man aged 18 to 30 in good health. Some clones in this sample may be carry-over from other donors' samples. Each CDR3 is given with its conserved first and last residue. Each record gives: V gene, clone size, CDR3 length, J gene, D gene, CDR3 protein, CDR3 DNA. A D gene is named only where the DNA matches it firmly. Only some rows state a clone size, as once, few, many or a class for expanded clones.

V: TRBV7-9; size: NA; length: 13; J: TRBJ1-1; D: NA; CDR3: CASSLAGRVEAFF; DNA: TGTGCCAGCAGCTTAGCAGGGAGAGTGGAAGCTTTCTTT
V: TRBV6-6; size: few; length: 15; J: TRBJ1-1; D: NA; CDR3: CASSYSTDMNTEAFF; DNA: TGTGCCAGCAGTTACTCTACAGACATGAACACTGAAGCTTTCTTT
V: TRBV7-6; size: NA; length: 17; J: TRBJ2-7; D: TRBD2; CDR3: CASSPQVMSGREGEQYF; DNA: TGTGCCAGCAGCCCCCAAGTAATGAGCGGGAGAGAGGGCGAGCAGTACTTC
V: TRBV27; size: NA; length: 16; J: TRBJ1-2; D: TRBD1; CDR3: CASKGGNGQGGYGYTF; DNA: TGTGCCAGCAAAGGGGGAAACGGACAGGGAGGGTATGGCTACACCTTC
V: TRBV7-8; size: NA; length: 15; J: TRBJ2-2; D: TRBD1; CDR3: CASSLGTGYTGELFF; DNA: TGTGCCAGCAGCTTGGGGACAGGGTACACCGGGGAGCTGTTTTTT
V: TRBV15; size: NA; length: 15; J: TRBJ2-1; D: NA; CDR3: CATSPESRGWNEQFF; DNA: TGTGCCACCAGCCCCGAGAGCAGGGGATGGAATGAGCAGTTCTTC
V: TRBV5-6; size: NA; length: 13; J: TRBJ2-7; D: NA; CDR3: CASSLVRGGEQYF; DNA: TGTGCCAGCAGCTTGGTCAGGGGGGGTGAGCAGTACTTC
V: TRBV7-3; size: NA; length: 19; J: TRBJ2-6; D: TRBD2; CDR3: CASSPGTSGWSSGANVLTF; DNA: TGTGCCAGCAGCCCCGGGACTAGCGGATGGAGCTCTGGGGCCAACGTCCTGACTTTC
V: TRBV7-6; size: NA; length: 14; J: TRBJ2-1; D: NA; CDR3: CASSSFRAVDEQFF; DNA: TGTGCCAGCAGCTCTTTTCGGGCCGTCGATGAGCAGTTCTTC
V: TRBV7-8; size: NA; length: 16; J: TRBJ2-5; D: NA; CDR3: CASTQDRSRGQETQYF; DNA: TGTGCCAGCACCCAGGATCGATCTCGGGGGCAAGAGACCCAGTACTTC
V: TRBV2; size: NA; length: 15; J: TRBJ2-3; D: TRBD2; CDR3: CASSASGTSSDTQYF; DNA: TGTGCCAGCAGTGCCTCAGGGACTAGTTCAGATACGCAGTATTTT
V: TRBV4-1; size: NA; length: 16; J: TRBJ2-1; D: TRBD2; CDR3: CASSQVSPGLGDEQFF; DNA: TGCGCCAGCAGCCAAGTCTCACCGGGACTAGGTGATGAGCAGTTCTTC
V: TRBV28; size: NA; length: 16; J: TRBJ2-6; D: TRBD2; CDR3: CASSSGRTSAGHVLTF; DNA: TGTGCCAGCAGTAGCGGGAGGACCTCTGCGGGCCACGTCCTGACTTTC
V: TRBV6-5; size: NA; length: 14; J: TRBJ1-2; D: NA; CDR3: CASSFRSGLYGYTF; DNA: TGTGCCAGCAGTTTCAGGTCAGGGTTGTATGGCTACACCTTC
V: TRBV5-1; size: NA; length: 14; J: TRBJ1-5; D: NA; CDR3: CASSFGQGGQPQHF; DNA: TGCGCCAGCAGCTTCGGGCAGGGTGGGCAGCCCCAGCATTTT
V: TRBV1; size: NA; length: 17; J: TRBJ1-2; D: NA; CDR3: CTSSQDWREVGNYGYTF; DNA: TGCACCAGCAGCCAAGATTGGCGGGAGGTCGGTAACTATGGCTACACCTTC
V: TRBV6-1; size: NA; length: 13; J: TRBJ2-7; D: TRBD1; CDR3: CASRKTGFYEQYF; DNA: TGTGCCAGCAGAAAGACAGGGTTCTACGAGCAGTACTTC
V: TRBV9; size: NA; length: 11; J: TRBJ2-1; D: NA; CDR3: CASSLDNEQFF; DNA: TGTGCCAGCAGCCTAGACAATGAGCAGTTCTTC
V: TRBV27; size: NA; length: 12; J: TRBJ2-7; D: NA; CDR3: CASSSSSYEQYF; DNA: TGTGCCAGCAGTTCGAGCTCCTACGAGCAGTACTTC
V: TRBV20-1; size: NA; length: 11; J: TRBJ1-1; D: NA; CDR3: CSARVNTEAFF; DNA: TGCAGTGCTAGAGTGAACACTGAAGCTTTCTTT
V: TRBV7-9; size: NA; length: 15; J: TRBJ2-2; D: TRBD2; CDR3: CASSSAGAATGELFF; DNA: TGTGCCAGCAGCTCAGCGGGAGCGGCCACCGGGGAGCTGTTTTTT
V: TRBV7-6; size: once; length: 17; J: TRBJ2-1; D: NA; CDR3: CASSPRPGQGQYNEQFF; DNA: TGTGCCAGCAGTCCTCGCCCAGGGCAGGGGCAGTACAATGAGCAGTTCTTC
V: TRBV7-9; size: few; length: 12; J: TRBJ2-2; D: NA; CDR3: CASSLWAGELFF; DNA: TGTGCCAGCAGCTTATGGGCCGGGGAGCTGTTTTTT
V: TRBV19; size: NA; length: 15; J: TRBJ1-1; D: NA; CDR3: CASSIKDPRGTEAFF; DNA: TGTGCCAGTAGTATTAAGGACCCAAGAGGCACTGAAGCTTTCTTT
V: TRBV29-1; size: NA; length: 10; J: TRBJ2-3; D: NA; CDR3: CSVRADTQYF; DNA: TGCAGCGTGAGGGCAGATACGCAGTATTTT
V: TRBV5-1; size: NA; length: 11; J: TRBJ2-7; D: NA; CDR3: CASSSSHEQYF; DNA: TGCGCCAGCAGCTCATCCCACGAGCAGTACTTC
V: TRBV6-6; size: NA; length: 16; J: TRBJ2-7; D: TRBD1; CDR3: CASSRDRGLISYEQYF; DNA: TGTGCCAGCAGCCGGGACAGGGGGCTGATCTCCTACGAGCAGTACTTC
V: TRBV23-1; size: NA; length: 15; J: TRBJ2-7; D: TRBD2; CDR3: CASSHASGERYEQYF; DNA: TGCGCCAGCAGTCATGCTAGCGGAGAGCGGTACGAGCAGTACTTC
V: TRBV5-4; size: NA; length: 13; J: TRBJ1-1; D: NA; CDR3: CASSLWVGAEAFF; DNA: TGTGCCAGCAGCTTGTGGGTAGGGGCTGAAGCTTTCTTT
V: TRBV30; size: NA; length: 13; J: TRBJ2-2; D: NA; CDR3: CAWSRGPGGELFF; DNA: TGTGCCTGGAGCCGAGGGCCAGGCGGGGAGCTGTTTTTT
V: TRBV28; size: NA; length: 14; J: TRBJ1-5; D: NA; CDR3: CASSPGESNQPQHF; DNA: TGTGCCAGCAGCCCCGGGGAGAGCAATCAGCCCCAGCATTTT
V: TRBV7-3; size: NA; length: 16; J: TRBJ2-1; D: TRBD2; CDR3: CASSTLAGSSYNEQFF; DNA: TGTGCCAGCAGCACCTTAGCGGGATCCAGCTACAATGAGCAGTTCTTC
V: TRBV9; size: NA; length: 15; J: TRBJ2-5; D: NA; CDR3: CASSVVAGNQETQYF; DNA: TGTGCCAGCAGCGTAGTGGCAGGGAATCAAGAGACCCAGTACTTC
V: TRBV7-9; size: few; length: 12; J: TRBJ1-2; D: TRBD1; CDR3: CASSLDRGSIDF; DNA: TGTGCCAGCAGCTTGGACAGGGGGTCGATTGACTTC
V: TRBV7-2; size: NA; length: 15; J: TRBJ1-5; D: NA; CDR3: CASSLIEGGYQPQHF; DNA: TGTGCCAGCAGCTTAATTGAAGGGGGGTATCAGCCCCAGCATTTT
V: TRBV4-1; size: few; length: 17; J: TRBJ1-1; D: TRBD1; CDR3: CASRRNSGGGMNTEAFF; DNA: TGCGCCAGCAGACGCAATTCAGGGGGAGGCATGAACACTGAAGCTTTCTTT
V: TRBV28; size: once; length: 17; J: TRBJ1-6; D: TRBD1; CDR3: CASSSPLKTGTGSPLHF; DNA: TGTGCCAGCAGTTCCCCGCTAAAGACAGGGACTGGGTCACCCCTCCACTTT
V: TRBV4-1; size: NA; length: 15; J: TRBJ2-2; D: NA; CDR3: CASSQEYKPIVELFF; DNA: TGCGCCAGCAGCCAAGAGTACAAGCCAATAGTTGAGCTGTTTTTT
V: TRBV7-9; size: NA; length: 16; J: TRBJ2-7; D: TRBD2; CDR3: CASSSPEREASYEQYF; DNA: TGTGCCAGCAGTTCCCCTGAGCGGGAGGCCTCTTACGAGCAGTACTTC
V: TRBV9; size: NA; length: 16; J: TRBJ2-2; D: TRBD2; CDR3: CASSVPSGFDAGELFF; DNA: TGTGCCAGCAGCGTTCCTAGCGGATTTGACGCCGGGGAGCTGTTTTTT